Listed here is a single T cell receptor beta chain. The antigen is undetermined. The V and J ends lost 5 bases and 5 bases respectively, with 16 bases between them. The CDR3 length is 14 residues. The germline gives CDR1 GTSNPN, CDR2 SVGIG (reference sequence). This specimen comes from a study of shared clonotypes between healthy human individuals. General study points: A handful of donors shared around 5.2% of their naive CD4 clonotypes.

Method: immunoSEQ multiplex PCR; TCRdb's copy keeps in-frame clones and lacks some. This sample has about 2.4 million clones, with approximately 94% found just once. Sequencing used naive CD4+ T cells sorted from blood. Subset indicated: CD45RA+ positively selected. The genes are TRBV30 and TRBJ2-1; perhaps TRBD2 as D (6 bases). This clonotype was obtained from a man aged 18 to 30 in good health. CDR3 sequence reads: CAWRRVAVNNEQFF. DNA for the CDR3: TGTGCCTGGCGACGAGTAGCGGTCAACAATGAGCAGTTCTTC.